This TCR beta chain emerged from a study of human T cells and chemical hapten exposure. Study-level background: From small differences in pooled library volume came most of the variation in per-sample TCR yields. Study-wide results and caveats: Sensitizing to DPC left TCRs with a frequency above 1 in 1000 unaltered.

As the library was built, unique molecular identifiers were attached to individual cDNA molecules. TCRdb itself ran the RACE reads through MiXCR, one entry per CDR3 protein. The sample contains about 45,000 distinct CDR3 sequences, 4.4% of which appear only once. This clonotype occurred many times. Its target is not known. The time point is: healthy volunteer bleed at 2 weeks. Total RNA came from unfractionated whole blood. The TCR originated in a human donor in good health. Some clones in this sample may be carry-over from other donors' samples. What was sequenced was whole blood.

CDR3 coding DNA: TGTGCCACCAGTCTCGGGTACAATGAGCAGTTCTTC. Its protein product is CATSLGYNEQFF. The chain uses TRBV24-1 and TRBJ2-1; D gene uncertain. Germline V gives CDR1 KGHDR, CDR2 SFDVKD. Trimming removed 6 bases from V and 4 bases from J, with 6 bases in between. The CDR3 sequence is 12 residues long.